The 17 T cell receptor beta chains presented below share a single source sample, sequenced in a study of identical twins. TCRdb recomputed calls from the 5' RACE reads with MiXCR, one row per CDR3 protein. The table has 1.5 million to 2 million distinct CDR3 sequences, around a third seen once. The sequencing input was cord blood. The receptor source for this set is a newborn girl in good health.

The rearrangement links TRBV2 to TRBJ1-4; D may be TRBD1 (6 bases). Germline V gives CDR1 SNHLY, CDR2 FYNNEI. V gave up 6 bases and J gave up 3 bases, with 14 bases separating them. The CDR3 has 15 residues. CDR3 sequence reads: CASSITGPANEKLFF. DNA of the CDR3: TGTGCCAGCAGCATAACAGGGCCCGCTAATGAAAAACTGTTTTTT.

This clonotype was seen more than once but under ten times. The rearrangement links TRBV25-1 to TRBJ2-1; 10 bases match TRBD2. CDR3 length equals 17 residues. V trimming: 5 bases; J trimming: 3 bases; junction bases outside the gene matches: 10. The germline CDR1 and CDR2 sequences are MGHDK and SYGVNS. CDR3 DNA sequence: TGTGCCAGCAGTCCCCCCGGGACTAGCGACCTCTACAATGAGCAGTTCTTC. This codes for CASSPPGTSDLYNEQFF.

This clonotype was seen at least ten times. The CDR3 here is CASSQDLGTQETQYF. DNA for the CDR3: TGCGCCAGCAGCCAAGATCTAGGTACCCAAGAGACCCAGTACTTC. The chain recombines TRBV4-1 with TRBJ2-5; D gene ambiguous. With 0 bases removed from V and 1 base from J, the gap between germline ends came to 9 bases. This CDR3 contains 15 residues. Per germline, CDR1 MGHRA and CDR2 YSYEKL.

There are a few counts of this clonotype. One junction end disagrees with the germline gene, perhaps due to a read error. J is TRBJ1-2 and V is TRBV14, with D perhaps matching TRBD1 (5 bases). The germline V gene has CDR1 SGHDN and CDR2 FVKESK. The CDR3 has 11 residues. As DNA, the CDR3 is TGTGCTAGCAGCCAAGCGCAGGGTCCCACCTTC. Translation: CASSQAQGPTF. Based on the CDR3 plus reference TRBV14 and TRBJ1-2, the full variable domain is EAGVTQFPSHSVIEKGQTVTLRCDPISGHDNLYWYRRVMGKEIKFLLHFVKESKQDESGMPNNRFLAERTGGTYSTLKVQPAELEDSGVYFCASSQAQGPTFGSGTRLTVV.

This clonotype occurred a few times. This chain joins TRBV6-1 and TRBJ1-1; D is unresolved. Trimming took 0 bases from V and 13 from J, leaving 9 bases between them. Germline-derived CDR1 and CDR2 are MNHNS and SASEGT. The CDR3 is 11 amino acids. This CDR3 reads CASSEAGSDFF. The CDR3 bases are TGTGCCAGCAGTGAAGCAGGCTCTGATTTCTTT.

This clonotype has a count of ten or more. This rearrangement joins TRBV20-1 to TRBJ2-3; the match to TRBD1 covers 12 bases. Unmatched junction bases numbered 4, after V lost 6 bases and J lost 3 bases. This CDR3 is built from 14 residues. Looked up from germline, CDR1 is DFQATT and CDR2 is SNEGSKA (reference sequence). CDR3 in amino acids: CSAPGQGATDTQYF. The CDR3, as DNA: TGCAGTGCCCCGGGACAGGGGGCAACAGATACGCAGTATTTT.

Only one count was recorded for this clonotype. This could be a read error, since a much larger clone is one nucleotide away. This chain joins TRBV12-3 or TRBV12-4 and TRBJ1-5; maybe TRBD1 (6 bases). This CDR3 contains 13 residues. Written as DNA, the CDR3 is TGTGCCTGCAGGCAGACAGGAAATCAGCCCCAGCATTTT. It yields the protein CACRQTGNQPQHF.

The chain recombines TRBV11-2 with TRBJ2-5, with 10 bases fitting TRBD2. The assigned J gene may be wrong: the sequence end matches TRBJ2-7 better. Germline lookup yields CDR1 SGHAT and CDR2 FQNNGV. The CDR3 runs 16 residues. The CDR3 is CASSLVVLAGDYEQYF. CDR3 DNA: TGTGCCAGCAGCTTAGTCGTGCTAGCGGGAGACTACGAGCAGTACTTC.

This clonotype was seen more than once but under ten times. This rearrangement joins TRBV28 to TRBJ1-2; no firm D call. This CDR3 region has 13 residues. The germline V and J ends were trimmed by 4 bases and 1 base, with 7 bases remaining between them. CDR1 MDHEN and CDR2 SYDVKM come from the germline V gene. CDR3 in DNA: TGTGCCAGCAGTTCTTGGATTAACTATGGCTACACCTTC. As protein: CASSSWINYGYTF.

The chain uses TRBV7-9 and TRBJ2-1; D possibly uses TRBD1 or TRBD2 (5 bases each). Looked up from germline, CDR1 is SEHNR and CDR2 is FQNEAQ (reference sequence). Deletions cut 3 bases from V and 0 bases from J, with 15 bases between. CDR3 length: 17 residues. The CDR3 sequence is CASSFLGPPGSYNEQFF. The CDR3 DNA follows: TGTGCCAGCAGCTTCTTGGGACCCCCGGGCTCCTACAATGAGCAGTTCTTC.

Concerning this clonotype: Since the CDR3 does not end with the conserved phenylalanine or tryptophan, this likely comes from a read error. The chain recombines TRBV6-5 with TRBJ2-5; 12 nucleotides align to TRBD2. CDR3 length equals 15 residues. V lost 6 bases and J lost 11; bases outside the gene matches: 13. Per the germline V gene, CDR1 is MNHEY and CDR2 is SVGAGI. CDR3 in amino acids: CASSPGTSGYNEQYL. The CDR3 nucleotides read TGTGCCAGCAGCCCCGGGACTAGCGGGTACAATGAGCAGTACTTG.

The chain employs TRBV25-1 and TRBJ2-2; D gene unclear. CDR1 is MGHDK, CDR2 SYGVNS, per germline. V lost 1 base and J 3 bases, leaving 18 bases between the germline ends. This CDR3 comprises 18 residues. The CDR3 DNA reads TGTGCCAGCAGTGAATCCCCTCAGACTGGGCGTGACACCGGGGAGCTGTTTTTT. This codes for CASSESPQTGRDTGELFF.

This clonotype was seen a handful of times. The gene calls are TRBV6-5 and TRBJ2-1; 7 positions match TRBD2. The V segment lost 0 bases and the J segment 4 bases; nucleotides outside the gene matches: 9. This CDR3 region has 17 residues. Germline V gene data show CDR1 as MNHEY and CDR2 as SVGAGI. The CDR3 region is CASSYSSPAGTYNEQFF. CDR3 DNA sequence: TGTGCCAGCAGTTACTCGTCCCCAGCGGGGACTTACAATGAGCAGTTCTTC.

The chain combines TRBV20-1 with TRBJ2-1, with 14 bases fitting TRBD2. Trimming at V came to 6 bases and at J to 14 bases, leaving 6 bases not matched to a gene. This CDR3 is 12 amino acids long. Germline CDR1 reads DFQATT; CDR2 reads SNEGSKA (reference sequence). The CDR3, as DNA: TGCAGTGCCAAGACTAGCGGGGGGGCCGAGTTCTTC. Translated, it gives CSAKTSGGAEFF.

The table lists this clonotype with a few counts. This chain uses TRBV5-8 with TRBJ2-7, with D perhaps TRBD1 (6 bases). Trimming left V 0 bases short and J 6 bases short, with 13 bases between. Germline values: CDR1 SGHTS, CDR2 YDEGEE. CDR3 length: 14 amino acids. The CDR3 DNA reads TGTGCCAGCAGCTTGGGACAGGACACTTGCGAGCAGTACTTC. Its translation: CASSLGQDTCEQYF.

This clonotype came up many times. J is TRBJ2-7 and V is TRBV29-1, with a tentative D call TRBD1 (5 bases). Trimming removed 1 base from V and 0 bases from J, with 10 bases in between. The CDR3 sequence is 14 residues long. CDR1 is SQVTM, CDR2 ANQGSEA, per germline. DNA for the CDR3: TGCAGCGTTGAAGCAGGGCAGGGCTCCTACGAGCAGTACTTC. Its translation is CSVEAGQGSYEQYF.

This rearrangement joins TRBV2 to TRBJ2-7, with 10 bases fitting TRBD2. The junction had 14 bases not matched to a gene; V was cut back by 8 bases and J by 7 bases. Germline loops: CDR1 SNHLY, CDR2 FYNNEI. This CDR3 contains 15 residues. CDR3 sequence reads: CASRLAGVPFDEQYF. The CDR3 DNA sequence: TGTGCCAGCCGCCTAGCGGGGGTCCCCTTCGATGAGCAGTACTTC.